The rows below give T cell receptor beta chains drawn from one sample of a study of breast tumors, draining lymph nodes, adjacent tissues. Using its own MiXCR run on the multiplex PCR reads, TCRdb lists one record per CDR3 protein. Of more than 85,000 distinct CDR3 sequences listed, 20% to 25% were seen once; the top ten hold roughly 1.2%. The material sequenced was axillary lymph node tissue. Receptor source: a female donor with breast cancer. Some clones in this sample may be carry-over from other donors' samples. Both conserved end residues are part of each CDR3. Each record gives: V gene, D gene, J gene, clone size, CDR3 DNA, CDR3 protein. D genes are given only for firm matches. Clone size is given for some rows only: seen once, a few or many times, or a class if the clone is expanded.

>TRBV28|.|TRBJ2-5|many
TGTGCCAGCACGGCAGGGGCAGAGACCCAGTACTTC
CASTAGAETQYF
>TRBV5-4|TRBD1|TRBJ1-2|many
TGTGCCAGCAGCTTGATGGGACAGGGTACCTATGGCTACACCTTC
CASSLMGQGTYGYTF
>TRBV3-1|.|TRBJ2-1|few
TGTGCCAGCAGCCAACGCGGGTCCTCTTACAATGAGCAGTTCTTC
CASSQRGSSYNEQFF
>TRBV12-3/TRBV12-4|.|TRBJ1-4|many
TGTGCCAGCAGTTTGGGTAGGGTAGCAACTAATGAAAAACTGTTTTTT
CASSLGRVATNEKLFF
>TRBV7-3|.|TRBJ2-1|.
.
CASSFAGGSYNEQSF
>TRBV2|TRBD2|TRBJ2-1|many
TGTGCCAGCAGCGGACTAGATGAGCAGTTCTTC
CASSGLDEQFF
>TRBV28|.|TRBJ2-5|many
TGTGCCAGCAGTTTAAGGGGCGCCCCTGGAGAGACCCAGTACTTC
CASSLRGAPGETQYF
>TRBV18|.|TRBJ1-6|.
TGTGCCAGCTCACCAGATGGCCAAACGAGGGCTAATTCACCCCTCCACTTT
CASSPDGQTRANSPLHF
>TRBV10-1|.|TRBJ2-2|many
TGCGCCAGCAGTGAGTCCTTGGGTTCCGGGGAGCTGTTTTTT
CASSESLGSGELFF
>TRBV4-1|.|TRBJ2-3|many
TGCGCCAGCAAAACCGTGGGACGGACTAGCACAGATACGCAGTATTTT
CASKTVGRTSTDTQYF
>TRBV28|.|TRBJ1-4|.
TGTGCCAGCAGTTTACCCCCGTGGCAGGGAGGGGAAAAACTGTTTTTT
CASSLPPWQGGEKLFF
>TRBV6-5|.|TRBJ1-4|many
TGTGCCAGCAGTCCCTGGACTCGTGGTGGAGGACTGTTTTTT
CASSPWTRGGGLFF
>TRBV9|TRBD2|TRBJ2-5|.
TGTGCCAGCAGGGGAGGACTAGCGGGGGGGCAAGAGACCCAGTACTTC
CASRGGLAGGQETQYF
>TRBV15|.|TRBJ2-5|many
TGTGCCACCAGCAGAGATCTCGGGGTCGGGGAGACCCAGTACTTC
CATSRDLGVGETQYF
>TRBV3-1|TRBD1|TRBJ1-3|many
TGTGCCAGCAGCCAAGAAGGGGGCAGAAACACCATATATTTT
CASSQEGGRNTIYF
>TRBV19|.|TRBJ2-1|few
TGTGCCAGTAGTGGCGGACAGAGGGGTGAGCAGTTCTTC
CASSGGQRGEQFF
>TRBV11-2|.|TRBJ2-1|few
TGTGCCAGCGGCTCCTGGGGGCACTCTGGGGATGAGCAGTTCTTC
CASGSWGHSGDEQFF
>TRBV12-3/TRBV12-4|.|TRBJ2-1|.
TGTGCCAGCAGTCCAGGGGGGGGCCGAAATGAGCAGTTCTTC
CASSPGGGRNEQFF
>TRBV20-1|.|TRBJ1-5|many
TGCAGTGCTAGATTGGGGGCCGGGAGCAATCAGCCCCAGCATTTT
CSARLGAGSNQPQHF
>TRBV13|.|TRBJ2-1|many
TGTGCCAGCAGCTTAAACTTGCGTGGGAATGAGCAGTTCTTC
CASSLNLRGNEQFF
>TRBV6-5|TRBD1|TRBJ1-4|many
TGTGCCAGCAGACAGGGGTTGGATGAAAAACTGTTTTTT
CASRQGLDEKLFF
>TRBV2|TRBD1|TRBJ1-2|many
TGTGCCAGACGACTAGACAGGGGCTACGGCTACACCTTC
CARRLDRGYGYTF
>TRBV6-2/TRBV6-3|.|TRBJ2-5|once
TGTGCCGGCAGTTGCGGGGACATGTTCAAGATCTACTTC
CAGSCGDMFKIYF